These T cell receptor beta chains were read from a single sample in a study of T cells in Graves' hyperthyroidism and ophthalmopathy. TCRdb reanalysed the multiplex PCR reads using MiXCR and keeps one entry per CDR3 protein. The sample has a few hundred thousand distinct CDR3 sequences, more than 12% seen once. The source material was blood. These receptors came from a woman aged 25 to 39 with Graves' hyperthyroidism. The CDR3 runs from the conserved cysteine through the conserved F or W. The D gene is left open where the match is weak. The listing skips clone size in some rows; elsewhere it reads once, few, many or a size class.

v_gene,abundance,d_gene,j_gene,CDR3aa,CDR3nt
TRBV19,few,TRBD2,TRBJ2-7,CASSVYGLAGREQYF,TGTGCCAGTAGTGTATACGGTCTAGCGGGACGAGAGCAGTACTTC
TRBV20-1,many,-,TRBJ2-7,CSASRGYEQYF,TGCAGTGCTAGTCGCGGCTACGAGCAGTACTTC
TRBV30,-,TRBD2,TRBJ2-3,CAWASGRGPDTQYF,TGTGCCTGGGCTAGCGGGAGAGGACCAGATACGCAGTATTTT
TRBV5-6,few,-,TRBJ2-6,CASSRLGGKSGANVLTF,TGTGCCAGCAGTCGACTCGGGGGCAAGTCTGGGGCCAACGTCCTGACTTTC
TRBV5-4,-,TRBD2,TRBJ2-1,CASSPGTSGFNEQFF,TGTGCCAGCAGCCCTGGGACTAGCGGGTTCAATGAGCAGTTCTTC
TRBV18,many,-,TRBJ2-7,CASSPPGQPKHYEQYF,TGTGCCAGCTCACCACCGGGGCAGCCAAAGCACTACGAGCAGTACTTC
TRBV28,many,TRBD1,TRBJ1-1,CATRARSGGLVSEAFF,TGTGCCACCAGGGCAAGGTCAGGGGGACTTGTATCGGAAGCTTTCTTT
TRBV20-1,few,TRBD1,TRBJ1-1,CSAELMVRGPGGDTEAFF,TGCAGTGCTGAACTAATGGTCAGGGGGCCAGGGGGGGACACTGAAGCTTTCTTT
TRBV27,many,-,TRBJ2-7,CASSPWGRGSYEQYF,TGTGCCAGCAGCCCTTGGGGGCGGGGGTCCTACGAGCAGTACTTC
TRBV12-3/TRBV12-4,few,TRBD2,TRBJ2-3,CASSRGLAGVGGHADTQYF,TGTGCCAGCAGCCGGGGACTAGCGGGAGTTGGTGGACACGCAGATACGCAGTATTTT
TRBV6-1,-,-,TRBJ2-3,CASLGQTDTQYF,TGTGCCAGCCTAGGACAGACGGATACGCAGTATTTT
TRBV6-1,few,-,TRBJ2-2,CASTQGRITGELFF,TGTGCCAGCACCCAGGGGAGGATCACCGGGGAGCTGTTTTTT
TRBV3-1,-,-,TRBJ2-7,CASSQFSGRIYEQYF,TGTGCCAGCAGCCAATTCTCGGGACGGATCTACGAGCAGTACTTC
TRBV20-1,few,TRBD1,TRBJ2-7,CSAKQGADSYEQYF,TGCAGTGCTAAACAGGGGGCGGACTCCTACGAGCAGTACTTC
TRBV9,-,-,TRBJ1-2,CASSVGRVNYGYTF,TGTGCCAGCAGCGTAGGAAGAGTTAACTATGGCTACACCTTC
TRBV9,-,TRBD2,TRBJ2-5,CASSAGLAGETQYF,TGTGCCAGCAGCGCCGGACTAGCGGGAGAGACCCAGTACTTC
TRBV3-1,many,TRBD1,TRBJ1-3,CASSQDGTVLTGNTIYF,TGTGCCAGCAGCCAAGACGGGACAGTCCTTACTGGAAACACCATATATTTT
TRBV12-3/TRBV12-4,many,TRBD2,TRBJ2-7,CASTPRGGGYEQYF,TGTGCCAGCACACCCCGGGGGGGAGGGTACGAGCAGTACTTC
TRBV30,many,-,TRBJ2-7,CAWSVTTEQYF,TGTGCCTGGAGTGTAACGACAGAGCAGTACTTC
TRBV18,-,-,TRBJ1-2,CASSPSEGNSYTF,TGTGCCAGCTCACCGAGTGAGGGAAATAGCTACACCTTC
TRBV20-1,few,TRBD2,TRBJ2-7,CSARSPSGRVYEQYF,TGCAGTGCTAGATCTCCTAGCGGGAGAGTCTACGAGCAGTACTTC
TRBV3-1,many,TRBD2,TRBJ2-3,CASSQVLAGGTSTDTQYF,TGTGCCAGCAGCCAAGTCCTAGCGGGTGGGACTAGCACAGATACGCAGTATTTT
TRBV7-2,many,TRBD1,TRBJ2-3,CASSLNPRGSTDTQYF,TGTGCCAGCAGCCTCAATCCCAGGGGGAGCACAGATACGCAGTATTTT
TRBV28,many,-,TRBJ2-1,CASSLGTNEQFF,TGTGCCAGCAGTTTGGGTACAAATGAGCAGTTCTTC
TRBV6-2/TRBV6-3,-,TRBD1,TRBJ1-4,CASSRTGDEKLFF,TGTGCCAGCTCCCGGACAGGGGATGAAAAACTGTTTTTT
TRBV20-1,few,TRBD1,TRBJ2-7,CSAFNPGQGYEQYF,TGCAGTGCTTTTAACCCGGGACAGGGCTACGAGCAGTACTTC
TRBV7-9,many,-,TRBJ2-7,CASSLGFRAGSYEQYF,TGTGCCAGCAGCTTGGGTTTCCGCGCGGGATCCTACGAGCAGTACTTC
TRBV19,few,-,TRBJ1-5,CASSIVREQPQHF,TGTGCCAGTAGTATTGTGAGGGAGCAGCCCCAGCATTTT
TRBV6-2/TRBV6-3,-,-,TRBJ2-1,CASTLGQGLSNEQFF,TGTGCCAGCACCCTCGGGCAGGGGTTAAGCAATGAGCAGTTCTTC
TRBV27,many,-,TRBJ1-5,CASSPGPSYQPQHF,TGTGCCAGCAGTCCAGGTCCTTCCTACCAGCCCCAGCATTTT
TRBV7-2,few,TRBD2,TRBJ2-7,CASSYSGTSGTGEQYF,TGTGCCAGCAGCTACTCCGGGACTAGCGGGACGGGCGAGCAGTACTTC
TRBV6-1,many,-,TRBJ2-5,CASSVRLNGVQETQYF,TGTGCCAGCAGTGTACGCCTCAACGGGGTACAGGAGACCCAGTACTTC
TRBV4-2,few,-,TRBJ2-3,CASSQARRDTQYF,TGTGCCAGCAGCCAAGCCAGGCGAGATACGCAGTATTTT
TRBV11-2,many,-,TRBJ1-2,CASRRAGMGVYGYTF,TGTGCCAGCAGGAGAGCAGGGATGGGGGTCTATGGCTACACCTTC
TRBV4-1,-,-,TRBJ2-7,CASSQERAGSSYEQYF,TGCGCCAGCAGCCAAGAGCGGGCGGGATCCTCCTACGAGCAGTACTTC
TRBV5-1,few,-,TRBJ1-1,CASRLDRNTEAFF,TGCGCCAGCAGGCTCGACAGGAACACTGAAGCTTTCTTT
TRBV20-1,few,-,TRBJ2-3,CSGPATGFRTDTQYF,TGCAGTGGGCCCGCTACAGGGTTTCGCACAGATACGCAGTATTTT
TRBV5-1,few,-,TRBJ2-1,CASSLEAGRRFF,TGCGCCAGCAGCTTGGAGGCGGGTCGTCGGTTCTTC
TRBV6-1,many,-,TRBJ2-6,CASSGENTGANVLTF,TGTGCCAGCAGTGGAGAGAACACTGGGGCCAACGTCCTGACTTTC
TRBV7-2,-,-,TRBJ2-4,CASSLRDAKNIQYF,TGTGCCAGCAGCTTGCGGGACGCCAAAAACATTCAGTACTTC
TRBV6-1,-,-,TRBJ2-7,CASSEGTSGSSYEQYF,TGTGCCAGCAGTGAAGGAACGAGCGGAAGCTCCTACGAGCAGTACTTC
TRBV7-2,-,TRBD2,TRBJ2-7,CASSTGGGRLYEQYF,TGTGCCAGCAGCACCGGGGGGGGTCGATTATACGAGCAGTACTTC
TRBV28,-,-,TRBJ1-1,CASSSDPLVTEAFF,TGTGCCAGCAGTTCCGATCCCCTCGTCACTGAAGCTTTCTTT
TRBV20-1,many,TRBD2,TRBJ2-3,CSAPPSAGAGDTQYF,TGCAGTGCTCCTCCCTCGGCGGGAGCAGGAGATACGCAGTATTTT
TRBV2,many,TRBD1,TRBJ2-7,CASSTTGGYEQYF,TGTGCCAGCAGTACGACAGGGGGCTACGAGCAGTACTTC
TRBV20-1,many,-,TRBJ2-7,CSARDHGADFHYEQYF,TGCAGTGCTAGAGATCACGGGGCGGATTTTCACTACGAGCAGTACTTC
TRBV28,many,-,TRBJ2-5,CASSLAGRWGRETQYF,TGTGCCAGCAGTTTAGCCGGACGGTGGGGGCGAGAGACCCAGTACTTC
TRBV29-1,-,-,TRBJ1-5,CSVEGQGNQPQHF,TGCAGCGTTGAAGGGCAGGGCAATCAGCCCCAGCATTTT